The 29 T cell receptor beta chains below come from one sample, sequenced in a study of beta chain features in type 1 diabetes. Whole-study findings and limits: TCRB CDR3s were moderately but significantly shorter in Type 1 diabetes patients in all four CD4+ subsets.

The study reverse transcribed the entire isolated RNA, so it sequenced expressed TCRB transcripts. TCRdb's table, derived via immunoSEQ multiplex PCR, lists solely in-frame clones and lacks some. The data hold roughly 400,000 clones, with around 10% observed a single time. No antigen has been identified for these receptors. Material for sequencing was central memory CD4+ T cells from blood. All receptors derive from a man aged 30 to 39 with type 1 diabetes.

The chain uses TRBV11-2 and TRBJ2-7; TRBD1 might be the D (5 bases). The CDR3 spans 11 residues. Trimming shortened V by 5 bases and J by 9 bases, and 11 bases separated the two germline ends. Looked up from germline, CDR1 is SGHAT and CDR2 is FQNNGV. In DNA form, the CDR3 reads TGTGCCAGCAGCCAGACAGACGGGCAGTACTTC. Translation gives CASSQTDGQYF.

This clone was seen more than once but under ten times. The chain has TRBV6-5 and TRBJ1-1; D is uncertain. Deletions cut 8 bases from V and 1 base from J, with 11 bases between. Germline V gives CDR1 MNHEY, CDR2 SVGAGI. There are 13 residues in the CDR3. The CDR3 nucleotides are TGTGCCAGCCAACCCCCAGGGAACACTGAAGCTTTCTTT. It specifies CASQPPGNTEAFF.

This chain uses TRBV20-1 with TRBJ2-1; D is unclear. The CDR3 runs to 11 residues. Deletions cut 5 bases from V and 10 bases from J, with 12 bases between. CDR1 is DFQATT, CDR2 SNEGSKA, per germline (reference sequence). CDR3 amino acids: CSAEKEVEQFF. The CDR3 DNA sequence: TGCAGTGCTGAAAAAGAGGTGGAGCAGTTCTTC.

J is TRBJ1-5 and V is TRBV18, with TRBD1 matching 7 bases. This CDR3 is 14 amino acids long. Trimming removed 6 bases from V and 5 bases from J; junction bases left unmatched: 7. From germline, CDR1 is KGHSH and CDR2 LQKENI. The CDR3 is CASSPGGTDQPQHF. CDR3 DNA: TGTGCCAGCTCCCCAGGGGGGACGGATCAGCCCCAGCATTTT.

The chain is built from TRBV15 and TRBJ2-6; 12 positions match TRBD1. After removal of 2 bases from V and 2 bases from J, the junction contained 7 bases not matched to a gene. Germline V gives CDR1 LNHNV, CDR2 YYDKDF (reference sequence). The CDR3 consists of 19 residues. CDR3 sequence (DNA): TGTGCCACCAGCAGATTTGGGACAGGGGGCTATACTGGGGCCAACGTCCTGACTTTC. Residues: CATSRFGTGGYTGANVLTF.

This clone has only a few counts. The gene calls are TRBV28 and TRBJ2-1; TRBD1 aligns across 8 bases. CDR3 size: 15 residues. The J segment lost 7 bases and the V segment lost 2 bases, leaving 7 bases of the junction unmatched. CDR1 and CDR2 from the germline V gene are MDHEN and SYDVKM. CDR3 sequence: CASSLGGQAGNEQFF. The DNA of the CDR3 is TGTGCCAGCAGTTTAGGGGGACAGGCCGGGAATGAGCAGTTCTTC.

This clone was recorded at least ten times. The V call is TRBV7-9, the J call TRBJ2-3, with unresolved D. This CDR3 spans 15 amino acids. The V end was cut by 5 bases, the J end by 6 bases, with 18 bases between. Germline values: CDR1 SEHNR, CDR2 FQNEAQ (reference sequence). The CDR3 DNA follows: TGTGCCAGCAGCCAGTTGCGTTCGGTGGTGGATACGCAGTATTTT. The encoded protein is CASSQLRSVVDTQYF.

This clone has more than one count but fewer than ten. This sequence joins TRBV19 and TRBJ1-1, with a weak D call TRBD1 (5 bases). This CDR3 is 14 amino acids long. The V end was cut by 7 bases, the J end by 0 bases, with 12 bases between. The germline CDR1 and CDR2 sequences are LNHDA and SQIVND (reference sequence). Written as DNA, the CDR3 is TGTGCCAGTACCCAGACAGCTTTGAACACTGAAGCTTTCTTT. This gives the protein CASTQTALNTEAFF.

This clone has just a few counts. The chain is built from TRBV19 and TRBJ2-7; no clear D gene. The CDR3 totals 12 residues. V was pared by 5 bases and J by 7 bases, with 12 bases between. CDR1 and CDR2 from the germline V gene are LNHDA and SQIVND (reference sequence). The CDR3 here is CASSRSAREQYF. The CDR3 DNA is TGTGCCAGTAGTCGGTCTGCTAGAGAGCAGTACTTC.

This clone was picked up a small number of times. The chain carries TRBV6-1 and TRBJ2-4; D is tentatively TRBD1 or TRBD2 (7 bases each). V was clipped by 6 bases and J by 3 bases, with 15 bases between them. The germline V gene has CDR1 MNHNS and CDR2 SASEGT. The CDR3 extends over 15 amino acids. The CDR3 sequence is CASSLTGEGKNIQYF. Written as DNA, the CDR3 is TGTGCCAGCAGCTTAACAGGGGAGGGCAAAAACATTCAGTACTTC.

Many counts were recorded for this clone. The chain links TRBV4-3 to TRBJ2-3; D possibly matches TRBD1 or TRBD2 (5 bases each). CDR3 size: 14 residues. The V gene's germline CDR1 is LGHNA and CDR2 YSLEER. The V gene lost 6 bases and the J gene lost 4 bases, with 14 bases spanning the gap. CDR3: CASSYGTAPDTQYF. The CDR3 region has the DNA TGCGCCAGCAGTTATGGGACCGCCCCAGATACGCAGTATTTT.

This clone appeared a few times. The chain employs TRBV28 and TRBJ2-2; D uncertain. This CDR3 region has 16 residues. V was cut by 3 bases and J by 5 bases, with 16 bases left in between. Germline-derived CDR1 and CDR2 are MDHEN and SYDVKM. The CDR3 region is CASSFSGRASTGELFF. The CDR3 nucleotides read TGTGCCAGCAGTTTCTCCGGTCGAGCTTCAACCGGGGAGCTGTTTTTT.

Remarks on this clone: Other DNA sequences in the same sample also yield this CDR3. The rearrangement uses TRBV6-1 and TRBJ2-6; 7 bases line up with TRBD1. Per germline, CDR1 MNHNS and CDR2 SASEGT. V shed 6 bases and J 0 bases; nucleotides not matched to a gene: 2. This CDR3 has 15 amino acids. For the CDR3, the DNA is TGTGCCAGCAGCCGGACAGGCTCTGGGGCCAACGTCCTGACTTTC. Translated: CASSRTGSGANVLTF.

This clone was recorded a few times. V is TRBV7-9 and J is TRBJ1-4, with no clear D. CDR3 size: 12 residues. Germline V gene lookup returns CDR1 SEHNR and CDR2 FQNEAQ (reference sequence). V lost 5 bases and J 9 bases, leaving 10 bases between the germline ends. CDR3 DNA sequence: TGTGCCAGCAGCCTTGAACTGCAAAAACTGTTTTTT. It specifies CASSLELQKLFF. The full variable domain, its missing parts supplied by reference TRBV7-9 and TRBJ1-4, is DTGVSQNPRHKITKRGQNVTFRCDPISEHNRLYWYRQTLGQGPEFLTYFQNEAQLEKSRLLSDRFSAERPKGSFSTLEIQRTEQGDSAMYLCASSLELQKLFFGSGTQLSVL.

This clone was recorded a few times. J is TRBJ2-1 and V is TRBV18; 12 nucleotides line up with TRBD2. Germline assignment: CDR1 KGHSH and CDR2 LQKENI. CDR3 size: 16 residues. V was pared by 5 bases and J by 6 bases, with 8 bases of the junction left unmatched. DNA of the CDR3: TGTGCCAGCTCAGCCGGACTAGCGGGGCGTGCCAATGAGCAGTTCTTC. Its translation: CASSAGLAGRANEQFF.

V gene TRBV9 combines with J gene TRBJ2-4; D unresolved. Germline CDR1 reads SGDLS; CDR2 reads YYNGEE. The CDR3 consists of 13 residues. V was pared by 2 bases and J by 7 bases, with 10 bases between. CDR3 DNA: TGTGCCAGCAGCGTCGGGTCAGCGAACATTCAGTACTTC. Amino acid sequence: CASSVGSANIQYF. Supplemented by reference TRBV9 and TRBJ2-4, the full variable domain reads DSGVTQTPKHLITATGQRVTLRCSPRSGDLSVYWYQQSLDQGLQFLIQYYNGEERAKGNILERFSAQQFPDLHSELNLSSLELGDSALYFCASSVGSANIQYFGAGTRLSVL.

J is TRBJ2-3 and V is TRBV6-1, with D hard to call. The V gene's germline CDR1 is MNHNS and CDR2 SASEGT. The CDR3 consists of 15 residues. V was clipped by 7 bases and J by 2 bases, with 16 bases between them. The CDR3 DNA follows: TGTGCCAGCAAGGAAAATCCGAGTTCCACAGATACGCAGTATTTT. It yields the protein CASKENPSSTDTQYF.

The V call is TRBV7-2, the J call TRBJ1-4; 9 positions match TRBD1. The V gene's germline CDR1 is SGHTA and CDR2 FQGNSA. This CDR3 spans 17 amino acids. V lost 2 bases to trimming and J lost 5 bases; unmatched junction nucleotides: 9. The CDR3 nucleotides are TGTGCCAGCAGCTTATTTTTTGTCGGGACAGGGAATGAAAAACTGTTTTTT. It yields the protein CASSLFFVGTGNEKLFF.

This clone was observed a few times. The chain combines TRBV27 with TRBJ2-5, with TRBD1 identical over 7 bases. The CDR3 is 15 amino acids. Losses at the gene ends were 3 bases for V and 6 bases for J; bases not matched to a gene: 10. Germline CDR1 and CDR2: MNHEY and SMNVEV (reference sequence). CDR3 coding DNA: TGTGCCAGCAGTTTTTACCCGCCGGGACAGAAGACCCAGTACTTC. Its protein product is CASSFYPPGQKTQYF.

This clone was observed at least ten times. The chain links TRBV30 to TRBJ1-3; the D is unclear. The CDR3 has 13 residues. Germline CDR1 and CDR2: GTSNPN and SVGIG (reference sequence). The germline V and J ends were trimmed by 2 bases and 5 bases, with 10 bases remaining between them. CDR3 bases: TGTGCCTGGAGTAGCGAACGCCGAAACACCATATATTTT. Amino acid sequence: CAWSSERRNTIYF.

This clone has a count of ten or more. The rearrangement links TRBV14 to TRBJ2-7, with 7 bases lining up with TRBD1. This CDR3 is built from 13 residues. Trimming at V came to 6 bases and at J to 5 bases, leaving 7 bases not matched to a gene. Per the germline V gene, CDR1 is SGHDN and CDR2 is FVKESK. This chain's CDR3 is CASSVQGIHEQYF. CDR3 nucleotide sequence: TGTGCCAGCAGTGTACAGGGGATCCACGAGCAGTACTTC. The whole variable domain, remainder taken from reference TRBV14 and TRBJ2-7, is EAGVTQFPSHSVIEKGQTVTLRCDPISGHDNLYWYRRVMGKEIKFLLHFVKESKQDESGMPNNRFLAERTGGTYSTLKVQPAELEDSGVYFCASSVQGIHEQYFGPGTRLTVT.

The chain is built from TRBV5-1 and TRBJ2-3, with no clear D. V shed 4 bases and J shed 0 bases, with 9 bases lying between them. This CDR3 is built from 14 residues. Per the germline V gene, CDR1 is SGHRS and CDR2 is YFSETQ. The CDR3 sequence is CASSPSDSTDTQYF. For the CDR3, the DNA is TGCGCCAGCAGCCCCTCGGACAGCACAGATACGCAGTATTTT. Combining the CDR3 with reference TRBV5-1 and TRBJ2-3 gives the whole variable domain KAGVTQTPRYLIKTRGQQVTLSCSPISGHRSVSWYQQTPGQGLQFLFEYFSETQRNKGNFPGRFSGRQFSNSRSEMNVSTLELGDSALYLCASSPSDSTDTQYFGPGTRLTVL.

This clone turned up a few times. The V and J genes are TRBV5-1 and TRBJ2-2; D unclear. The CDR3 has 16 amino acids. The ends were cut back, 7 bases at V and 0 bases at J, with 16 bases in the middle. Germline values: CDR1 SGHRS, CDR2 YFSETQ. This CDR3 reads CASRRAPPANTGELFF. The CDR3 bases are TGCGCCAGCCGTCGGGCACCACCAGCGAACACCGGGGAGCTGTTTTTT.

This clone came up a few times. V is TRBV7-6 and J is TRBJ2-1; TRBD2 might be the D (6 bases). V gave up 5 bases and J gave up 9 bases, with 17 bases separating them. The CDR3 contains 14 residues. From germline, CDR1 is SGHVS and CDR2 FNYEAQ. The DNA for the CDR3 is TGTGCCAGCAGCCCCACTAGCCCGACCGGTGAGCAGTTCTTC. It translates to CASSPTSPTGEQFF. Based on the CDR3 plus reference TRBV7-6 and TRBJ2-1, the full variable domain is GAGVSQSPRYKVTKRGQDVALRCDPISGHVSLYWYRQALGQGPEFLTYFNYEAQQDKSGLPNDRFSAERPEGSISTLTIQRTEQRDSAMYRCASSPTSPTGEQFFGPGTRLTVL.

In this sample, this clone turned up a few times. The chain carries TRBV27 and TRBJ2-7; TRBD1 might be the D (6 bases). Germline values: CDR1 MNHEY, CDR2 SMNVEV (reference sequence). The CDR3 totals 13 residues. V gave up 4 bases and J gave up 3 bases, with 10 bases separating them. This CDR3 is CASSYRDRYEQYF. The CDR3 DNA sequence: TGTGCCAGCAGTTACAGGGATCGCTACGAGCAGTACTTC.

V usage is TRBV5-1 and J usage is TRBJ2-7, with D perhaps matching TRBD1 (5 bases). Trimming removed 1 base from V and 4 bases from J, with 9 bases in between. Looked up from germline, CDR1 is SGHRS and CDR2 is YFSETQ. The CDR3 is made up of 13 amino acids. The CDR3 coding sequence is TGCGCCAGCAGCTTGAGGGGCCCTTACGAGCAGTACTTC. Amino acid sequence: CASSLRGPYEQYF. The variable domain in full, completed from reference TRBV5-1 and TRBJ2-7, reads KAGVTQTPRYLIKTRGQQVTLSCSPISGHRSVSWYQQTPGQGLQFLFEYFSETQRNKGNFPGRFSGRQFSNSRSEMNVSTLELGDSALYLCASSLRGPYEQYFGPGTRLTVT.

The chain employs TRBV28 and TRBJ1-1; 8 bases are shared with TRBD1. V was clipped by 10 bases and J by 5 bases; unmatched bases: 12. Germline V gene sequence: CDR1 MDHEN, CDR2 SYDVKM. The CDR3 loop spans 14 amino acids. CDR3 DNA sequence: TGTGCCACCACGATCGGCAGGGGGCCTACTGAAGCTTTCTTT. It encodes CATTIGRGPTEAFF.

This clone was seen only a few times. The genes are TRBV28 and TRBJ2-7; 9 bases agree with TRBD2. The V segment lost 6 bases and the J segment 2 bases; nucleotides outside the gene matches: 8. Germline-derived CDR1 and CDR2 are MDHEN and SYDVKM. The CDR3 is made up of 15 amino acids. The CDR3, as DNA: TGTGCCAGCAGCTCGCAGCGGGAGGTAGCCTACGAGCAGTACTTC. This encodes CASSSQREVAYEQYF. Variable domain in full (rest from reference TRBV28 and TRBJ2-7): DVKVTQSSRYLVKRTGEKVFLECVQDMDHENMFWYRQDPGLGLRLIYFSYDVKMKEKGDIPEGYSVSREKKERFSLILESASTNQTSMYLCASSSQREVAYEQYFGPGTRLTVT.

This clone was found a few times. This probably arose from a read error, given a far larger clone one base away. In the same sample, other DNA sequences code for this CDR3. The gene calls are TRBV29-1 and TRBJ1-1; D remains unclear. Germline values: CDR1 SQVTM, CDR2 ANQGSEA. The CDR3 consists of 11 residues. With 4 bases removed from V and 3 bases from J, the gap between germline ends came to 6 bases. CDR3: CSVVRDTEAFF. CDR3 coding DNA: TGCAGCGTTGTCCGTGACACTGAAGCTTTCTTT. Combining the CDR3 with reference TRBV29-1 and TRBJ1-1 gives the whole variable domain SAVISQKPSRDICQRGTSLTIQCQVDSQVTMMFWYRQQPGQSLTLIATANQGSEATYESGFVIDKFPISRPNLTFSTLTVSNMSPEDSSIYLCSVVRDTEAFFGQGTRLTVV.